The source of this T cell receptor (beta chain) is a study of T-cell memory formation after mild COVID-19. The study, taken as a whole, reports: For contracting clones, CD4+ ones sat mainly in CM and EM, CD8+ in EMRA.

CDR3 size: 16 residues. Germline lookup yields CDR1 SGHVS and CDR2 FQNEAQ. V dropped 5 bases and J dropped 2 bases, with 17 bases sitting between them. TCRdb independently ran MiXCR on the 5' RACE reads; one entry per CDR3 protein. The sample has roughly 250,000 distinct CDR3 sequences, around 17% seen once; the top ten hold 3.5% to 4%. This clonotype has just a few counts. The target antigen is unknown. The origin of this receptor is a man younger than 35 who had mild COVID-19 (a few samples of this study predate the infection). Cell type and time point are not known. Sample: PBMCs or a T cell subset sorted from them (not recorded which). The rearrangement uses TRBV7-8 and TRBJ2-3; D possibly matches TRBD1 or TRBD2 (5 bases each). The chain's CDR3 is CASSRNRDRFTDTQYF. CDR3 DNA: TGTGCCAGCAGCCGAAACCGGGACCGCTTCACAGATACGCAGTATTTT.